This T cell receptor beta chain originates from a study of Graves' ophthalmopathy and Graves' hyperthyroidism. Other autoimmune diseases, uncontrolled infections, pregnancy and lactation each led to patient exclusion. The evidence that diagnosis relied on was clinical symptoms, serum thyroxine, TRAb, thyroid ultrasound and orbital computed tomography. The authors used Ficoll-Paque density gradient centrifugation to separate PBMCs. The input was 10 ml of fresh peripheral blood. Amplified material comprised TCR beta CDR3 regions derived from RNA transcripts. A first-round RT-PCR used HTBI primers, followed by a second-round multiplex PCR. TCRdb used MiXCR to reprocess the multiplex PCR reads, holding one entry per CDR3 protein. The table lists over 500,000 distinct CDR3 sequences, 20% to 25% of them singletons. This clonotype was counted ten times or more. Between the trimmed V and J ends, which lost 5 bases and 1 base, there was a span of 3 bases. The CDR3 extends over 12 amino acids. Germline V gene data show CDR1 as LNHDA and CDR2 as SQIVND (reference sequence).

This sequence joins TRBV19 and TRBJ1-5; D remains unclear. Sequencing was carried out using peripheral blood. This receptor was obtained from a young woman with stable Graves' hyperthyroidism. Some clones in this sample may be carry-over from other donors' samples. DNA for the CDR3: TGTGCCAGTAGTCAGAGCAATCAGCCCCAGCATTTT. Its translation: CASSQSNQPQHF. Filled out from reference TRBV19 and TRBJ1-5, the complete variable domain reads DGGITQSPKYLFRKEGQNVTLSCEQNLNHDAMYWYRQDPGQGLRLIYYSQIVNDFQKGDIAEGYSVSREKKESFPLTVTSAQKNPTAFYLCASSQSNQPQHFGDGTRLSIL.